This T cell receptor (beta chain) was recovered during a study of blood T cell repertoires in COVID-19. In the study overall: The samples span acute and convalescent COVID-19 from the United States, Italy and Spain. The analysed material was cDNA or gDNA that came from T cells, B-cell-depleted T cells, or PBMCs.

As processed by the authors: Amplification from reference gene primers served as the basis for estimated nucleated cell counts. The protocol was immunoSEQ multiplex PCR, while the TCRdb copy is restricted to in-frame clones and leaves out a portion. The V and J calls and clone size are taken from that table; D and trimming were inferred from the DNA. The data hold approximately 210,000 clones, with roughly 80% observed a single time. The V end lost 3 bases, the J end lost 8 bases, and 13 bases lay between the germline ends. This CDR3 is 13 amino acids long. The germline V gene encodes CDR1 SNHLY and CDR2 FYNNEI.

The sample taken for sequencing was peripheral blood. V and J are TRBV2 and TRBJ1-2; D is perhaps TRBD1 (5 bases). This sequence was found in a human donor in a cohort sampled during active COVID-19. The CDR3 DNA is TGTGCCAGCAGTGACCGGGGGTGGAGGGGCTACACCTTC. Its protein is CASSDRGWRGYTF.